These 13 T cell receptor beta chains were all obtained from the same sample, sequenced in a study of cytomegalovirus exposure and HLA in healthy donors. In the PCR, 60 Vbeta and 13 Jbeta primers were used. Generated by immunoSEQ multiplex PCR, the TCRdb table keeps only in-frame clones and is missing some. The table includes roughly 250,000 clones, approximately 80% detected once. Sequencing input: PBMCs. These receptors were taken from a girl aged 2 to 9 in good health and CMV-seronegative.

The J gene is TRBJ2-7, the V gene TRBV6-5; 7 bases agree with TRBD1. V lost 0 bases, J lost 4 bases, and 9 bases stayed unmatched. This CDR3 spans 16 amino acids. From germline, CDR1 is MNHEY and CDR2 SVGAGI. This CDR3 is CASSYSSRAGGYEQYF. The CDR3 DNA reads TGTGCCAGCAGTTACTCCAGCCGGGCAGGGGGTTACGAGCAGTACTTC.

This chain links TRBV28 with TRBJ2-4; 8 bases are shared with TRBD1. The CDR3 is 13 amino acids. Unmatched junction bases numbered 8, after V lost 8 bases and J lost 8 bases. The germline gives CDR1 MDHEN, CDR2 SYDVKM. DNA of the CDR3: TGTGCCAGCGGCGACAGGGGATTGGACATTCAGTACTTC. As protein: CASGDRGLDIQYF.

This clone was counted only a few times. The CDR3 bases are TGTGCCAGCTGGAGACAGGGTGGGCCGAGGAAAGCTTTCTTT. Translating gives CASWRQGGPRKAFF. This chain uses TRBV27 with TRBJ1-1, with 7 nucleotides matching TRBD1. Losses at the gene ends were 8 bases for V and 9 bases for J; bases not matched to a gene: 15. CDR3 length equals 14 residues. Germline V lookup: CDR1 MNHEY, CDR2 SMNVEV (reference sequence).

CDR3 protein: CASSWSRGSGTPYEQYF. In DNA form, the CDR3 reads TGTGCCAGCAGTTGGTCCCGGGGGAGCGGGACTCCTTACGAGCAGTACTTC. The chain uses TRBV27 and TRBJ2-7; 7 nucleotides agree with TRBD2. The V gene's germline CDR1 is MNHEY and CDR2 SMNVEV (reference sequence). With 4 bases clipped from V and 4 bases from J, the junction kept 16 bases outside the gene matches. The CDR3 consists of 17 residues.

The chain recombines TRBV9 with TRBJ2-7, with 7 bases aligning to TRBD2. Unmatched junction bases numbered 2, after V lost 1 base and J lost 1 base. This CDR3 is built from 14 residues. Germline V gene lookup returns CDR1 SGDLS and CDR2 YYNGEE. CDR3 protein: CASSVTGLSYEQYF. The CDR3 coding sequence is TGTGCCAGCAGCGTAACGGGACTATCCTACGAGCAGTACTTC.

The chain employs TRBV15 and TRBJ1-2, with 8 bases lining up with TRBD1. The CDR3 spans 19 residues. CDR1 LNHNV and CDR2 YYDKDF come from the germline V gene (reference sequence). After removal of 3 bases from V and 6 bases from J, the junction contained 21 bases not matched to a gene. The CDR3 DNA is TGTGCCACCAGCAGGAGAGACCCAGAGTATGGACAGGGAAGAGATGGCTACACCTTC. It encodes CATSRRDPEYGQGRDGYTF.

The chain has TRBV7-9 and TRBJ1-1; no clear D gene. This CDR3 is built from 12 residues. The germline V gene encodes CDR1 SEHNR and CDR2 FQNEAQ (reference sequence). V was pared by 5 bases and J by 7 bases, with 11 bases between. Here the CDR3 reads CASSVDRGEAFF. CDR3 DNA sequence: TGTGCCAGCAGCGTAGACCGGGGTGAAGCTTTCTTT.

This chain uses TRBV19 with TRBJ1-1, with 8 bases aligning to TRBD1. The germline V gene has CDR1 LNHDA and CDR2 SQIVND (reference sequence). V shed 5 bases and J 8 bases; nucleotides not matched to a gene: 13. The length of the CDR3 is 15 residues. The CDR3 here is CASSGKAGGELEAFF. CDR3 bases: TGTGCCAGTAGTGGAAAGGCAGGGGGCGAACTGGAAGCTTTCTTT.

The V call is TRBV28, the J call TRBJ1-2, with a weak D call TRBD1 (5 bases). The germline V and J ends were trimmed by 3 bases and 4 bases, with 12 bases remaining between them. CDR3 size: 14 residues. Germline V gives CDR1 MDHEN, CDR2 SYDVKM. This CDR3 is CASSLGQAIYGYTF. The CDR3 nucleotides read TGTGCCAGCAGTTTGGGGCAGGCGATCTATGGCTACACCTTC.

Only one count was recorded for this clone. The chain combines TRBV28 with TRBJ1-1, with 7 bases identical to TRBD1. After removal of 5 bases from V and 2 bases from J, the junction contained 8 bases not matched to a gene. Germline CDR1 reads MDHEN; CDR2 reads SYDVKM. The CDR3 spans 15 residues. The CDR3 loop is CASSIPQGVNTEAFF. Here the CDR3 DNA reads TGTGCCAGCAGTATACCTCAGGGGGTTAACACTGAAGCTTTCTTT.

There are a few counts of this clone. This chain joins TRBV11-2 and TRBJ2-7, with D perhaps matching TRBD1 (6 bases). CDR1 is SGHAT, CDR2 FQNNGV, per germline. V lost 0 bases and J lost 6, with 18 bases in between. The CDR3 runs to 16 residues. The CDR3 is CASSLDGVRQESEQYF. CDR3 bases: TGTGCCAGCAGCTTAGATGGGGTAAGACAGGAGAGCGAGCAGTACTTC.

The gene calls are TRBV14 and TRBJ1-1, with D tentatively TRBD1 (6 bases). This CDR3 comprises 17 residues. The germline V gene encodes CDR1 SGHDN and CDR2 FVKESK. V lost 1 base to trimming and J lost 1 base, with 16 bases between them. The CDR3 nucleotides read TGTGCCAGCAGCCAAGGGTGGGGGCAAACCAAGAACACTGAAGCTTTCTTT. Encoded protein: CASSQGWGQTKNTEAFF. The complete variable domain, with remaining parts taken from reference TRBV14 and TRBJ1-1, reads EAGVTQFPSHSVIEKGQTVTLRCDPISGHDNLYWYRRVMGKEIKFLLHFVKESKQDESGMPNNRFLAERTGGTYSTLKVQPAELEDSGVYFCASSQGWGQTKNTEAFFGQGTRLTVV.

The CDR3 nucleotides are TGTGCCAGCTCACCACCGGGGGCTGCCTCCTACGAGCAGTACTTC. It translates to CASSPPGAASYEQYF. The chain joins TRBV18 to TRBJ2-7, with D perhaps TRBD1 (6 bases). CDR3 size: 15 residues. Trimming took 0 bases from V and 0 from J, leaving 9 bases between them. Germline loops: CDR1 KGHSH, CDR2 LQKENI.